The TCR beta chain described here comes from a study of glioma-infiltrating T cells after dendritic cell vaccination. Up to about 2 ug genomic DNA was used for TCRB CDR3 amplification. The method was immunoSEQ multiplex PCR; TCRdb's version includes in-frame clones alone and lacks a portion of them. Altogether approximately 91,000 clones are present, roughly four fifths being singletons, with the ten largest covering roughly 2%. Time point given: after dendritic cell vaccination, including at tumor progression/relapse. The clonotype originates from a human donor with glioblastoma. This specimen consisted of blood, obtained after dendritic cell vaccination.

CDR3 sequence: CASSGDRNTEAFF. CDR3 nucleotide sequence: TGCGCCAGCAGCGGGGACAGGAACACTGAAGCTTTCTTT. The gene calls are TRBV5-1 and TRBJ1-1; 7 bases map to TRBD1. Germline lookup yields CDR1 SGHRS and CDR2 YFSETQ. This CDR3 contains 13 residues. After removal of 4 bases from V and 1 base from J, the junction contained 1 base not matched to a gene. Full variable domain (outside the CDR3, taken from reference TRBV5-1 and TRBJ1-1): KAGVTQTPRYLIKTRGQQVTLSCSPISGHRSVSWYQQTPGQGLQFLFEYFSETQRNKGNFPGRFSGRQFSNSRSEMNVSTLELGDSALYLCASSGDRNTEAFFGQGTRLTVV.